Described below is a single TCR beta chain sequence and its context. Its antigen is still unknown. Base qualities are missing; no much larger clone stands one base away. The CDR3 runs 15 residues from the cysteine to the phenylalanine. The read is trimmed to its CDR3 DNA, 45 bases read in frame from base 1. Trimming removed 1 base from V and 6 bases from J, leaving 14 bases between the germline ends. Sequences LGHNA (CDR1) and YSLEER (CDR2) are obtained from the germline V gene. In total, approximately 610 healthy bone marrow donors made up the cohort. At the time of sampling, every cohort member was nominally healthy, though immune exposures that went unrecorded were likely present. The donor tested CMV seropositive, placing the donor among the 289 seropositive members of the cohort. A peripheral blood sample was provided by each donor, and peripheral blood mononuclear cells were used for TCR beta sequencing. Genomic DNA extraction from the blood cell samples was performed with the Qiagen DNeasy Blood Extraction Kit.

This sample was taken from a study of cytomegalovirus exposure and HLA in healthy donors (TCRdb year 2017). Regarding the complete study: An earlier analysis of several hundred of the donors reported approximately 300 Gb of sequence data and roughly 120 million unique TCR beta sequences obtained from approximately 180 million T cells. Around 330 gigabases of sequencing data and around 80 million unique TCR sequences made up an early release that covered nearly 650 HLA-typed donors. Genome-wide SNP genotypes for about 65% of the 666 donors were used in a later genetic analysis, which treated that subset as a discovery cohort. The number of donors typed differed by locus, with roughly 629-640 for A, B, C, DRB1 and DQB1, roughly 520 for DQA1, 600 to 610 for DPA1, and around 450 for DPB1. Across roughly 420 genotyped donors of the cohort, an average of 235,054 unique TCR beta nucleotide sequences per donor were sequenced, and roughly 20% of those sequences were non-productive. To predict cytomegalovirus infection status, the study brought together high-throughput TCR immunosequencing, statistical association of individual TCRs with disease status, and machine learning. An earlier analysis of around 580 of the donors used high-throughput TCR beta sequencing to judge whether each TCR beta V gene segment behaved as functional or pseudogenic. All discovery cohort repertoires had been generated on a single sequencing platform. The study was designed to test whether signatures of past pathogen exposure could be identified by cataloging public T cell receptors. Of the 398 genotyped donors, roughly 85% fell in the genetic ancestry cluster associated with self-reported Caucasian donors. A separate validation cohort of roughly 120 different subjects was used in addition to the roughly 720-subject first cohort. Roughly 5 DR-DQ haplotypes were handled as single units for association and clustering, since linkage in the cohort was strong. Alongside the repertoire data, information on donor age, sex, ethnicity and CMV serostatus was compiled. A later analysis re-analyzed previously published TCR beta repertoires from 550 to 700 donors and added high-resolution HLA genotyping to study TCR occurrence patterns. Class I and class II HLA loci were covered by the typing at four-digit resolution. Rather than using new phenotypic data, the later analysis identified candidate immune exposures from TCR beta sequences and from how often those sequences occurred across donors. Using immunosequencing, the study profiled T cell repertoires from fewer than 850 subjects and related those repertoires to cytomegalovirus serostatus. General findings and caveats noted by the study authors: A total of 150 to 200 TCR beta chains were listed by the study as associated with cytomegalovirus. In a later analysis, HLA-associated TCR beta chains showed more clonal expansion and lower generation probabilities than non-associated chains that were equally common. An association between a missense DCLRE1C variant and V-gene and J-gene trimming of TCR beta chains was found in a later genetic analysis and replicated in an independent cohort. A further reported finding was that TCR beta sequences accurately predicted the HLA-A and HLA-B alleles for most subjects in the first cohort. Strong co-occurrence of HLA alleles, especially DR and DQ, made assigning TCR associations to individual alleles difficult. Seventeen rarely observed V segments, including chromosome 9 orphons, were excluded from the earlier analysis of about 500 of the donors because counts were too low. The classifier was reported to diagnose cytomegalovirus status with high specificity and sensitivity in both the original cohort and the validation cohort. In a later analysis, the rate of TCR association differed among HLA loci, with DRB1 alleles having the most associated TCRs and HLA-C alleles having the fewest. Some IMGT-functional V segments, including TRBV6-2 and TRBV6-3, could not be told apart with the 87-base-pair reads, so those segments were excluded. According to the authors, the approach could potentially be generalized to other disease states and immunological phenotypes. The only immune exposure information available for the cohort was CMV serostatus. According to a later genetic analysis, donors in an Asian-associated ancestry cluster had fewer N-insertions in productive TCRs than the approximately 650-donor mean. While some public TCRs were present in many individuals, most TCR sequences turned up only very rarely across donors. According to a later analysis, parvovirus B19, influenza, CMV and Epstein-Barr virus appeared linked to several top co-occurrence clusters. The cohort was sequenced for TCR beta chains only, and without alpha or paired-chain data the features that could be detected were limited. In a later analysis, most CMV-associated TCR beta chains were found to appear HLA-restricted, with HLA associations seemingly driven largely by CMV exposure. In vitro tests confirmed that a few of the cytomegalovirus-associated TCR beta chains recognize cytomegalovirus antigens. A later analysis associated approximately 17,000 TCR beta sequences with specific HLA alleles at a false discovery rate of 0.05. Because HLA typing was unavailable for some donors at each locus, only the typed subset was used in association tests. A cluster of highly shared sequence variants was judged likely to be a technical artifact of the sequencing pipeline. Sequencing depth was assumed to be roughly uniform across donors in the presence/absence analyses, though that assumption may not hold. Broadly in line with IMGT annotations, most TCR beta V segments showed up in productive rearrangements about 87% or about 30% of the time in an earlier analysis of several hundred of the donors. Linkage disequilibrium might explain the correlated functional status among segregating V segments, but an unknown experimental factor could not be excluded.

Library generation was performed with the immunoSEQ multiplex PCR assay. The multiplex PCR relied on a mix of 60 forward primers for TCR Vbeta segments and 13 reverse primers for TCR Jbeta segments. A multiplex PCR assay on genomic DNA amplified the CDR3 region of rearranged TCR beta genes. Amplified TCR beta libraries were sequenced as 87-base-pair reads on the Illumina HiSeq System. Turning to the authors' computational methods: In a later analysis, some 80 million unique TCR beta chains were counted across the 500 to 700 repertoires, and about 10 million of these chains were shared by at least two donors. To remove PCR and sequencing errors, raw reads were error-corrected and collapsed into unique sequences using a nearest-neighbor algorithm that merged closely related sequences. CDR3 sequences were aligned to IMGT reference sequences to assign V, D and J gene segments. Each retained sequence needed at least a six-nucleotide match to both a V gene segment and a J gene segment. Rearrangements were classified as productive when the CDR3 lacked stop codons and remained in frame with V and J, and all other rearrangements were classified as non-productive. Following IMGT convention, CDR3 was defined as the stretch from the second conserved V-encoded cysteine up to the conserved J-encoded phenylalanine. The earlier analysis of about 500 of the donors excluded sequences that lacked an unambiguous match to a single V gene segment. In an earlier analysis of a few hundred of the donors, V segments were called functional above 56.7% productive rearrangements and were called segregating when the between-donor standard deviation exceeded 5%. To diagnose cytomegalovirus status from the catalog of TCR beta chain sequences, a statistical classification framework was built. In a later analysis, TCR nucleotide sequences were compared against IMGT/GENE-DB human TR gene sequences so that V and J genes could be assigned. In a later analysis, CDR3 sequences and most-parsimonious VDJ recombination scenarios were assigned using the TCRdist pipeline. In a later analysis, every TCR beta chain was defined by the combination of its CDR3 amino acid sequence and its V-gene family, and reads without a unique V-gene family were dropped. In a later analysis, 500 to 700 highly shared, low-generation-probability nucleotide sequences were removed to address suspected cross-contamination and a sequencing artifact. A later analysis calculated a clonal expansion index for each public chain from normalized within-repertoire ranks of inferred template counts. Generation probabilities in a later analysis came from a VDJ recombination model fitted to out-of-frame rearrangements, and those results were checked against IGoR. In a later analysis, TCR-TCR, TCR-HLA and TCR-CMV co-occurrence was scored with hypergeometric tests, and a repertoire-size bias correction was applied to TCR pairs. False discovery rates were estimated in a later analysis by permuting HLA or CMV assignments 20 times. In a later analysis, co-occurring TCRs were grouped with DBSCAN, and TCRdist sequence similarity was added when clustering was performed within HLA-allele-positive subsets. Co-occurrence clustering excluded repertoires with fewer than 30,000 or more than 120,000 public chains, plus five with anomalous nucleotide sharing. TCRdb obtained this table from immuneACCESS and retained in-frame rearrangements with V and J assigned. These tables miss some clones; where compared with another copy, unresolved V genes account for less than half of the shortfall, and the remainder is unexplained. V, J and clone size derive from that table, while D and trimming were established from the DNA sequence. Within this sample are fewer than 300,000 clones, with 75% to 90% of them counted one time only. The ten largest clones represent less than 4% of the sample.

The sequence was obtained from a middle-aged man in good health and CMV-seropositive. Input material: PBMCs. Recombination linked TRBV4-3 to TRBJ2-3, with TRBD2 tentatively as D gene (5 bases match). The CDR3 protein sequence reads: CASSQGLGRVDTQYF. DNA sequence: TGCGCCAGCAGCCAAGGTCTAGGGCGGGTGGATACGCAGTATTTT.